This is a list of T cell receptor beta chains from one sample in a study of T cells after yellow fever vaccination. Using its own MiXCR run on the 5' RACE reads, TCRdb lists one record per CDR3 protein. The sample has about 69,000 distinct CDR3 sequences; 5.9% are singletons. Sequencing used CD4+ T cells sorted from PBMCs, obtained roughly 15 days after the first yellow fever vaccination. Receptor source: a man aged 18 to 30 who received the YFV17D yellow fever vaccine. The CDR3 runs from the conserved cysteine through the conserved F or W. A D gene is named only where the DNA matches it firmly. Clone size is shown for a subset of rows, as once, few, many or a class of expanded clone.

clone size	D gene	V gene	J gene	CDR3 protein	CDR3 DNA
many	TRBD2	TRBV2	TRBJ2-1	CASSEAVRLAGVYNEQFF	TGTGCCAGCAGTGAAGCGGTTAGACTAGCGGGCGTTTACAATGAGCAGTTCTTC
NA	NA	TRBV27	TRBJ1-2	CASSLHRVPWGYTF	TGTGCCAGCAGTTTGCACAGGGTGCCGTGGGGCTACACCTTC
many	NA	TRBV4-1	TRBJ1-2	CASSQPQGGPKETNYGYTF	TGCGCCAGCAGCCAACCCCAGGGCGGGCCGAAAGAAACTAACTATGGCTACACCTTC
many	NA	TRBV3-1	TRBJ1-1	CASSQRSLNTEAFF	TGTGCCAGCAGCCAAAGGAGTCTGAACACTGAAGCTTTCTTT
many	TRBD1	TRBV10-3	TRBJ2-7	CASTGTGGEQYF	TGTGCCTCTACCGGGACAGGGGGCGAGCAGTACTTC
once	TRBD2	TRBV20-1	TRBJ2-5	CSALVMGLAGQETQYF	TGCAGTGCCCTAGTTATGGGACTAGCGGGCCAAGAGACCCAGTACTTC
many	NA	TRBV7-2	TRBJ1-2	CASSLGRGNGYTF	TGTGCCAGCAGCTTGGGCAGGGGAAATGGCTACACCTTC
many	NA	TRBV3-1	TRBJ2-3	CASSPSSGIPTDTQYF	TGTGCCAGCAGCCCATCCTCAGGGATCCCCACAGATACGCAGTATTTT
many	NA	TRBV7-2	TRBJ1-5	CASSLGVRSNQPQHF	TGTGCCAGCAGCTTAGGGGTCAGAAGCAATCAGCCCCAGCATTTT
many	NA	TRBV6-5	TRBJ1-1	CASRTGGGMNTEAFF	TGTGCCAGCAGGACAGGCGGGGGGATGAACACTGAAGCTTTCTTT
few	NA	TRBV20-1	TRBJ2-6	CSARRTSGGANVLTF	TGCAGTGCTCGCCGGACCTCTGGGGGGGCCAACGTCCTGACTTTC
many	TRBD1	TRBV28	TRBJ2-3	CASSSQGAGPDTQYF	TGTGCCAGCAGTTCTCAGGGGGCCGGCCCAGATACGCAGTATTTT
many	NA	TRBV7-2	TRBJ1-5	CASSPGHGPIKPQHF	TGTGCCAGCAGCCCCGGTCACGGTCCGATAAAGCCCCAGCATTTT
few	TRBD1	TRBV3-1	TRBJ2-1	CASSRDRGYNEQFF	TGTGCCAGCAGCCGGGACAGGGGGTACAATGAGCAGTTCTTC
many	TRBD2	TRBV20-1	TRBJ2-3	CSARGDLAGGLPDTQYF	TGCAGTGCTAGAGGGGATCTAGCGGGGGGGCTTCCAGATACGCAGTATTTT
many	NA	TRBV5-1	TRBJ2-1	CASSPYGGNEQFF	TGCGCCAGCAGTCCCTACGGGGGAAATGAGCAGTTCTTC
many	TRBD2	TRBV2	TRBJ2-1	CASSVAGGQNEQFF	TGTGCCAGCAGTGTAGCGGGGGGGCAAAATGAGCAGTTCTTC
few	TRBD2	TRBV5-4	TRBJ2-5	CASSPGGGAETQYF	TGTGCCAGCAGCCCAGGCGGGGGGGCAGAGACCCAGTACTTC
many	NA	TRBV18	TRBJ1-3	CASSPRSGAGNTIYF	TGTGCCAGCTCACCCCGATCTGGGGCTGGAAACACCATATATTTT
NA	NA	TRBV10-3	TRBJ1-4	CAISPGRSHEKLFF	TGTGCCATCAGTCCGGGACGGAGCCATGAAAAACTGTTTTTT
many	NA	TRBV6-5	TRBJ1-3	CASSYRAGNTIYF	TGTGCCAGCAGTTACCGGGCCGGAAACACCATATATTTT
many	TRBD2	TRBV6-5	TRBJ2-7	CASSYSGGRSSYEQYF	TGTGCCAGCAGTTACTCCGGGGGGAGAAGCTCCTACGAGCAGTACTTC
many	NA	TRBV20-1	TRBJ1-5	CSARGDIRQPQHF	TGCAGTGCTAGGGGGGACATACGGCAGCCCCAGCATTTT
many	NA	TRBV7-2	TRBJ2-2	CASSRGGANTGELFF	TGTGCCAGCAGCCGAGGAGGGGCGAACACCGGGGAGCTGTTTTTT
many	NA	TRBV10-3	TRBJ1-6	CAISVLGEDNSPLHF	TGTGCCATCAGCGTACTAGGGGAAGATAATTCACCCCTCCACTTT
many	TRBD2	TRBV7-2	TRBJ2-1	CASSFDSRGGVEQFF	TGTGCCAGCAGCTTCGATTCTCGTGGGGGGGTTGAGCAGTTCTTC
many	NA	TRBV12-3/TRBV12-4	TRBJ2-6	CASSRTEGANVLTF	TGTGCCAGCAGTCGGACAGAAGGGGCCAACGTCCTGACTTTC
many	TRBD1	TRBV5-1	TRBJ1-2	CASSVGQGALGYTF	TGCGCCAGCAGCGTGGGACAGGGGGCTTTGGGCTACACCTTC
many	NA	TRBV24-1	TRBJ1-1	CATSDRAGAEAFF	TGTGCCACCAGTGACCGGGCTGGAGCTGAAGCTTTCTTT
NA	NA	TRBV4-2	TRBJ1-2	CAMGTGQLCYYGYTF	TGTGCCATGGGCACCGGGCAGCTCTGCTACTATGGCTACACCTTC
many	NA	TRBV7-3	TRBJ1-3	CASSLTAGNTIYF	TGTGCCAGCAGCTTAACAGCTGGAAACACCATATATTTT
many	NA	TRBV20-1	TRBJ1-6	CSARETGNSPLHF	TGCAGTGCTAGAGAGACAGGAAATTCACCCCTCCACTTT
many	TRBD1	TRBV24-1	TRBJ2-2	CATTPGQGISGELFF	TGTGCCACCACCCCGGGACAGGGGATCTCCGGGGAGCTGTTTTTT
many	NA	TRBV20-1	TRBJ1-1	CSARSGGVTEAFF	TGCAGTGCTCGGTCGGGGGGGGTCACTGAAGCTTTCTTT
many	NA	TRBV2	TRBJ1-1	CASRRGGTEAFF	TGTGCCAGCAGGAGGGGGGGCACTGAAGCTTTCTTT
few	NA	TRBV5-4	TRBJ2-3	CASSFPEITDTQYF	TGTGCCAGCAGCTTTCCCGAGATCACAGATACGCAGTATTTT